One and the same sample provided the 21 T cell receptor beta chains below, sequenced in a study of cytomegalovirus exposure and HLA in healthy donors (dated by TCRdb to between 2016 and 2019). Preparation of the library involved the immunoSEQ multiplex PCR assay. The multiplex PCR relied on a mix of 60 forward primers for TCR Vbeta segments and 13 reverse primers for TCR Jbeta segments. The table was pulled from immuneACCESS by TCRdb, which kept in-frame rearrangements only. Such tables lose some clones; where checked, under half of the loss comes from unresolved V genes, and the rest has no known cause. Counted in this sample were approximately 100,000 clones; around two thirds of them appeared once. Around 4% of the sample is held by the ten biggest clonotypes. The sample was PBMCs. The receptors derive from a man under 40 in good health and CMV-seropositive.

This clone showed up just a few times. The V gene is TRBV7-9, the J gene TRBJ1-4; maybe TRBD1 (5 bases). Trimming removed 1 base at V and 8 bases at J, with 17 bases between. The CDR3 runs to 16 residues. Germline V gives CDR1 SEHNR, CDR2 FQNEAQ (reference sequence). CDR3 amino acids: CASSLGAGRSEEKLFF. CDR3 bases: TGTGCCAGCAGCTTAGGGGCAGGGCGGAGTGAGGAAAAACTGTTTTTT.

The chain is built from TRBV2 and TRBJ1-1; 7 bases line up with TRBD1. V lost 5 bases and J lost 0; bases outside the gene matches: 3. The CDR3 totals 14 residues. CDR1 is SNHLY, CDR2 FYNNEI, per germline. CDR3 in amino acids: CASSPGQMNTEAFF. The CDR3 DNA sequence: TGTGCCAGCAGTCCGGGACAGATGAACACTGAAGCTTTCTTT. Full variable domain (missing parts from reference TRBV2 and TRBJ1-1): EPEVTQTPSHQVTQMGQEVILRCVPISNHLYFYWYRQILGQKVEFLVSFYNNEISEKSEIFDDQFSVERPDGSNFTLKIRSTKLEDSAMYFCASSPGQMNTEAFFGQGTRLTVV.

The genes are TRBV4-1 and TRBJ2-7; TRBD1 matches at 9 bases. The germline gives CDR1 MGHRA, CDR2 YSYEKL. The CDR3 runs to 16 residues. With 2 bases clipped from V and 2 bases from J, the junction kept 7 bases outside the gene matches. The DNA of the CDR3 is TGCGCCAGCAGCCAACGGCGGGGACAGGGCCCCTACGAGCAGTACTTC. This codes for CASSQRRGQGPYEQYF.

This clone has just a few counts. The chain joins TRBV13 to TRBJ2-7, with a weak D call TRBD2 (5 bases). Germline CDR1 PRHDT, CDR2 FYEKMQ (reference sequence). V was shortened by 3 bases and J by 4 bases, with 19 bases between the two germline ends. This CDR3 has 16 amino acids. The CDR3 loop is CASSFTGISSLYEQYF. The CDR3 bases are TGTGCCAGCAGCTTCACGGGGATCTCCTCATTATACGAGCAGTACTTC.

The genes are TRBV11-1 and TRBJ2-7; 9 bases agree with TRBD2. This CDR3 contains 15 residues. The V and J ends lost 3 bases and 5 bases, in that order; junction bases with no gene match: 8. Germline assignment: CDR1 SGHAT and CDR2 FQDESV (reference sequence). The CDR3 nucleotides are TGTGCCAGCAGCTTCATCGGACTAGCGTCCCACGAGCAGTACTTC. Translating it yields CASSFIGLASHEQYF.

J is TRBJ1-1 and V is TRBV5-1, with D possibly TRBD1 on 5 matching bases. The V gene lost 7 bases and the J gene lost 4 bases, with 17 bases spanning the gap. In germline, CDR1 is SGHRS, CDR2 YFSETQ. CDR3 size: 14 residues. The CDR3 region has the DNA TGCGCCAGCGGGGTAGGAGGGGCTCTCACTGAAGCTTTCTTT. Protein sequence: CASGVGGALTEAFF.

This sequence joins TRBV6-5 and TRBJ1-1, with 8 bases aligning to TRBD1. CDR1 MNHEY and CDR2 SVGAGI come from the germline V gene. This CDR3 comprises 15 residues. After removal of 7 bases from V and 6 bases from J, the junction contained 13 bases not matched to a gene. CDR3 nucleotide sequence: TGTGCCAGCAACCCTCCGGGACAGGTCCTATCTGAAGCTTTCTTT. Translated, it gives CASNPPGQVLSEAFF.

This chain uses TRBV6-6 with TRBJ2-4; D may be TRBD1 (6 bases). The V gene's germline CDR1 is MNHNY and CDR2 SVGAGI (reference sequence). The CDR3 is made up of 11 amino acids. Trimming stripped 2 bases from V and 11 bases from J, with 7 bases between. Here the CDR3 reads CASSYRGFQYF. DNA for the CDR3: TGTGCCAGCAGTTACAGGGGGTTTCAGTACTTC.

The chain uses TRBV7-3 and TRBJ2-2; 7 bases line up with TRBD2. CDR1 and CDR2 (germline): SGHTA, FQGTGA. The CDR3 has 16 residues. The trim removed 5 bases at V and 7 bases at J, leaving 13 bases unmatched. The CDR3 DNA reads as TGTGCCAGCAGCGAAACTAGCGTACAGTGGGGCGGGGAGCTGTTTTTT. Protein sequence: CASSETSVQWGGELFF.

The rearrangement uses TRBV18 and TRBJ2-7; 10 nucleotides match TRBD1. Trimming removed 5 bases from V and 6 bases from J; junction bases left unmatched: 7. Germline V gives CDR1 KGHSH, CDR2 LQKENI. The CDR3 has 14 residues. CDR3 nucleotides: TGTGCCAGCTCAGGCCGGGACAGGGGAGCCGAGCAGTACTTC. It yields the protein CASSGRDRGAEQYF. Drawing the rest from reference TRBV18 and TRBJ2-7, the complete variable domain is NAGVMQNPRHLVRRRGQEARLRCSPMKGHSHVYWYRQLPEEGLKFMVYLQKENIIDESGMPKERFSAEFPKEGPSILRIQQVVRGDSAAYFCASSGRDRGAEQYFGPGTRLTVT.

The chain has TRBV7-6 and TRBJ1-5; TRBD1 aligns across 8 bases. The CDR3 loop spans 15 amino acids. The J segment lost 4 bases and the V segment lost 3 bases, leaving 5 bases of the junction unmatched. Germline CDR1 SGHVS, CDR2 FNYEAQ. The CDR3 nucleotides read TGTGCCAGCAGCTTGATGCAGGGGGCGAATCAGCCCCAGCATTTT. This encodes CASSLMQGANQPQHF.

V usage is TRBV7-6 and J usage is TRBJ2-1; 8 nucleotides line up with TRBD1. The J segment lost 4 bases and the V segment lost 5 bases, leaving 7 bases of the junction unmatched. This CDR3 comprises 15 residues. Looked up from germline, CDR1 is SGHVS and CDR2 is FNYEAQ. The CDR3 is CASSVGQGKYNEQFF. The CDR3 DNA is TGTGCCAGCAGCGTTGGACAGGGAAAGTACAATGAGCAGTTCTTC.

The rearrangement links TRBV6-5 to TRBJ2-6, with D uncertain. Looked up from germline, CDR1 is MNHEY and CDR2 is SVGAGI. Trimming shortened V by 0 bases and J by 2 bases, and 8 bases separated the two germline ends. The CDR3 is 16 amino acids. CDR3: CASSYSSSTGANVLTF. The CDR3, as DNA: TGTGCCAGCAGTTACTCGTCGAGCACTGGGGCCAACGTCCTGACTTTC.

J is TRBJ2-3 and V is TRBV5-1; TRBD2 aligns across 10 bases. With 4 bases clipped from V and 1 base from J, the junction kept 9 bases outside the gene matches. Germline values: CDR1 SGHRS, CDR2 YFSETQ. CDR3 length: 17 amino acids. The CDR3 region is CASSAGLAVAGTDTQYF. The CDR3 DNA reads TGCGCCAGCAGCGCCGGACTAGCGGTGGCAGGCACAGATACGCAGTATTTT.

This clone was seen just once. This chain uses TRBV7-9 with TRBJ1-2; 9 nucleotides match TRBD1. CDR1 SEHNR and CDR2 FQNEAQ come from the germline V gene (reference sequence). This CDR3 contains 15 residues. V trimming: 4 bases; J trimming: 3 bases; junction bases outside the gene matches: 6. The CDR3 loop is CASSSGTGFDYGYTF. CDR3 coding DNA: TGTGCCAGCAGCTCCGGGACAGGGTTTGACTATGGCTACACCTTC.

The chain is built from TRBV19 and TRBJ1-6, with TRBD1 matching over 8 bases. Germline V CDR1 and CDR2: LNHDA, SQIVND (reference sequence). This CDR3 contains 14 residues. J was trimmed by 10 bases and V by 4 bases; bases with no gene match: 6. CDR3 loop: CASSTGQGLSPLHF. CDR3 in DNA: TGTGCCAGTAGTACAGGACAGGGCTTATCACCCCTCCACTTT.

The chain carries TRBV7-9 and TRBJ2-2; D ambiguous. The CDR3 has 15 amino acids. The V end lost 4 bases, the J end lost 0 bases, and 9 bases lay between the germline ends. CDR1 is SEHNR and CDR2 is FQNEAQ in the germline V gene (reference sequence). The CDR3, as DNA: TGTGCCAGCAGCTGGTTAGAGTCGAACACCGGGGAGCTGTTTTTT. It encodes CASSWLESNTGELFF.

V is TRBV5-1 and J is TRBJ2-5; 7 bases align to TRBD1. The CDR3 contains 15 residues. Losses at the gene ends were 3 bases for V and 2 bases for J; bases not matched to a gene: 7. CDR1 and CDR2 (germline): SGHRS, YFSETQ. As DNA, the CDR3 is TGCGCCAGCAGCTATGGGACAGCGTTTCAAGAGACCCAGTACTTC. It specifies CASSYGTAFQETQYF.

The chain has TRBV5-1 and TRBJ1-1; no firm D call. The germline V and J ends were trimmed by 3 bases and 0 bases, with 9 bases remaining between them. Germline CDR1 is SGHRS and CDR2 is YFSETQ. The CDR3 length is 14 residues. CDR3 in DNA: TGCGCCAGCAGCTCAGTGAACATGAACACTGAAGCTTTCTTT. Translated: CASSSVNMNTEAFF.

The chain links TRBV5-1 to TRBJ2-7; possibly TRBD1 for D (6 bases). The CDR3 is made up of 13 amino acids. From germline, CDR1 is SGHRS and CDR2 YFSETQ. V was trimmed by 0 bases and J by 5 bases, leaving 9 bases between them. In DNA form, the CDR3 reads TGCGCCAGCAGCTTGGTAGGGGGACACGAGCAGTACTTC. Translating gives CASSLVGGHEQYF. The variable domain in full, completed from reference TRBV5-1 and TRBJ2-7, reads KAGVTQTPRYLIKTRGQQVTLSCSPISGHRSVSWYQQTPGQGLQFLFEYFSETQRNKGNFPGRFSGRQFSNSRSEMNVSTLELGDSALYLCASSLVGGHEQYFGPGTRLTVT.

This chain connects TRBV9 to TRBJ1-2; 11 positions match TRBD1. Germline loops: CDR1 SGDLS, CDR2 YYNGEE. The CDR3 length is 14 residues. Trimming took 3 bases from V and 6 from J; bases not matched to a gene: 4. The CDR3 loop is CASSDGQGANGYTF. As DNA, the CDR3 is TGTGCCAGCAGCGATGGACAGGGGGCAAATGGCTACACCTTC.